The count of the clone carrying this TCR beta chain is one. Participants, roughly 18 to 90 years old, spanned 25 or so US areas. Clinical history as reported by participants underpinned cohort assignment. Recovery among Cohort 3 donors was established by two negative PCRs, clearance, or symptom resolution. The trim removed 7 bases at V and 2 bases at J, leaving 3 bases unmatched. Looked up from germline, CDR1 is MNHEY and CDR2 is SVGAGI. The CDR3 is 14 amino acids. This entry is derived from a study of blood T cell repertoires in COVID-19. Study overall: The samples span acute and convalescent COVID-19 from the United States, Italy and Spain.

The assay was immunoSEQ multiplex PCR, and TCRdb's table has in-frame clones only and misses some. Here the sample spans 300,000 to 350,000 clones, approximately 89% being singletons. The V gene is TRBV6-5, the J gene TRBJ1-5, with 9 bases that match TRBD1. This receptor was obtained from a woman in her thirties who had recovered from COVID-19. Input material: PBMCs or T cells enriched from blood (not recorded which). DNA of the CDR3: TGTGCCAGCAACAGGGGGCATGGCAATCAGCCCCAGCATTTT. This translates into CASNRGHGNQPQHF.